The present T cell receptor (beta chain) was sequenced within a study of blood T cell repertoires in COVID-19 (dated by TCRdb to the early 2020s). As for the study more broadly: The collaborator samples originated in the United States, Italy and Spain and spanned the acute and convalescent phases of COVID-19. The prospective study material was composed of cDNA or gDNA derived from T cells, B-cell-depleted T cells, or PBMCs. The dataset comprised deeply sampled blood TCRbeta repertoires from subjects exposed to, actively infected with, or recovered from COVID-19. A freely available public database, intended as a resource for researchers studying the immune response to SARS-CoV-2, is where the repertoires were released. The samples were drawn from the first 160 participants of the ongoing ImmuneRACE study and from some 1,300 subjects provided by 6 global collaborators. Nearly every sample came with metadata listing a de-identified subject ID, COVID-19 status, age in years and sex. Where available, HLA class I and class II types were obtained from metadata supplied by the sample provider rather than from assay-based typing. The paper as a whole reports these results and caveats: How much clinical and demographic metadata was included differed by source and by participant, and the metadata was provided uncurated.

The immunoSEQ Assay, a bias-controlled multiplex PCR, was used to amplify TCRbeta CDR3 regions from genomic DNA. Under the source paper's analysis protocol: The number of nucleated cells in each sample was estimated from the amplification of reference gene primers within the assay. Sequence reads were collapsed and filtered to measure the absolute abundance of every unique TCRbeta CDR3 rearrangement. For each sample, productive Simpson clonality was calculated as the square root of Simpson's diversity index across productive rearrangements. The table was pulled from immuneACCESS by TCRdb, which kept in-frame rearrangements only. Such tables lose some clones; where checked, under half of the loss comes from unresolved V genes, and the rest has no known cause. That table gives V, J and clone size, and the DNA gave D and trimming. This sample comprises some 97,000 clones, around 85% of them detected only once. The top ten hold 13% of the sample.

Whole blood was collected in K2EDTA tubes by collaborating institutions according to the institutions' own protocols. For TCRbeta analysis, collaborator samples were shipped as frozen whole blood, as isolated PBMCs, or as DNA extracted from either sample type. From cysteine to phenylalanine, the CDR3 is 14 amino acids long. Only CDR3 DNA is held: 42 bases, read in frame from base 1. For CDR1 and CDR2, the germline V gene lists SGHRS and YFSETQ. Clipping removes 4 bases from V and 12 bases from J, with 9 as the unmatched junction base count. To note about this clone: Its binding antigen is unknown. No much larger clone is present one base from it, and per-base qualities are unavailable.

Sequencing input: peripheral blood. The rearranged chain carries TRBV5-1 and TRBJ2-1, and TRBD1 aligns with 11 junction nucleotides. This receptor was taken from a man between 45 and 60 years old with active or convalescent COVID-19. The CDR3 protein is CASSTGQGAQVQFF. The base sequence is TGCGCCAGCAGCACCGGACAGGGGGCGCAAGTGCAGTTCTTC.